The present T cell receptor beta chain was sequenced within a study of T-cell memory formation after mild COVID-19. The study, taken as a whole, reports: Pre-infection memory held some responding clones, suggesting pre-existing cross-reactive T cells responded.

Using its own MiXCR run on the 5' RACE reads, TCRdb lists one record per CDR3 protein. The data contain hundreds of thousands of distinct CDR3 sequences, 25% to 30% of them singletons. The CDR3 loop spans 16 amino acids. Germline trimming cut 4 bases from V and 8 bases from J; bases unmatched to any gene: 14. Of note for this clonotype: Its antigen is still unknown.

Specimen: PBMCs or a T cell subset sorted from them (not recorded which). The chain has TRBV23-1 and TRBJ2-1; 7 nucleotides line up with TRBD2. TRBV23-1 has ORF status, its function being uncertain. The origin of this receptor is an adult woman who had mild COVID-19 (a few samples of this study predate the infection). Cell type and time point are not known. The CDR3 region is CASSRKGGGPHHEQFF. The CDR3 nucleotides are TGCGCCAGCAGTCGGAAAGGCGGGGGTCCCCATCATGAGCAGTTCTTC.